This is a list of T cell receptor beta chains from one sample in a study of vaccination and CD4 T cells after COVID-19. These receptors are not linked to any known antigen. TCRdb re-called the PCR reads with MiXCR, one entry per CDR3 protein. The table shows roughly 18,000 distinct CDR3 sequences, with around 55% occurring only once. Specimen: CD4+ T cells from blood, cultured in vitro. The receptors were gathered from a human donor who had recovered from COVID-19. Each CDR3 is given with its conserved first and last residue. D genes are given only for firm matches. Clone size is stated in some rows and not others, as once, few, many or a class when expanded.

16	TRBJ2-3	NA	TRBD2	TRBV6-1	CASAGGRPESTDTQYF	TGTGCCAGCGCTGGCGGGAGGCCAGAAAGCACAGATACGCAGTATTTT
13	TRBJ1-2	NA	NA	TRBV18	CASSPQDAYGYTF	TGTGCCAGCTCACCACAGGATGCCTATGGCTACACCTTC
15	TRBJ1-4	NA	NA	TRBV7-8	CASSPQGTANEKLFF	TGTGCCAGCAGCCCCCAAGGGACCGCAAACGAAAAACTGTTTTTT
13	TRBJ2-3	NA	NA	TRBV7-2	CASSFVSTDTQYF	TGTGCCAGCAGCTTCGTAAGCACAGATACGCAGTATTTT
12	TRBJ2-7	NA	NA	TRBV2	CASRLPSYEQYF	TGTGCCAGCCGGCTACCTTCCTACGAGCAGTACTTC
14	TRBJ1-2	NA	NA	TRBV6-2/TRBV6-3	CASSYPTRRNGYTF	TGTGCCAGCAGTTACCCGACTAGGAGAAATGGCTACACCTTC
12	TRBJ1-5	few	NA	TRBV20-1	CSAKLGGQPQHF	TGCAGTGCTAAGTTGGGCGGTCAGCCCCAGCATTTT
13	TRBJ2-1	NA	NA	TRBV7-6	CASSLVLVDEQFF	TGTGCCAGCAGCTTAGTGCTCGTTGATGAGCAGTTCTTC
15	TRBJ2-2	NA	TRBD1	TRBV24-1	CATQTGTGRTGELFF	TGTGCCACCCAGACCGGGACAGGGCGAACCGGGGAGCTGTTTTTT
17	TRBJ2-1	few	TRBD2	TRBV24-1	CATSDLVTSGRGNEQFF	TGTGCCACCAGTGATTTGGTGACTAGCGGGAGGGGAAATGAGCAGTTCTTC
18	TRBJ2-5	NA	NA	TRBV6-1	CASRRGRWAGAGQETQYF	TGTGCCAGCAGAAGGGGGAGATGGGCGGGGGCCGGACAAGAGACCCAGTACTTC
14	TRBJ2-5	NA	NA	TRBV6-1	CASSLLGLGETQYF	TGTGCCAGCAGTCTACTAGGATTGGGGGAGACCCAGTACTTC
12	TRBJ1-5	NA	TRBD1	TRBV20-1	CSARDRDQPQHF	TGCAGTGCAAGGGACAGGGATCAGCCCCAGCATTTT
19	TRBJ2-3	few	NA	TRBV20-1	CSAKPVAGQESGATDTQYF	TGCAGTGCTAAGCCCGTAGCGGGACAGGAGTCGGGGGCTACAGATACGCAGTATTTT
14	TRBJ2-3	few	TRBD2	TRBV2	CASSPSLAGETQYF	TGTGCCAGCAGTCCTTCCTTAGCGGGGGAGACGCAGTATTTT
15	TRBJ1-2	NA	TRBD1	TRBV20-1	CSARGRTGPPYGYTF	TGCAGTGCTAGGGGACGGACAGGGCCTCCCTATGGCTACACCTTC
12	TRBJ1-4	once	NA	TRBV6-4	CASSDSSGKLFF	TGTGCCAGCAGTGACTCGAGTGGAAAACTGTTTTTT
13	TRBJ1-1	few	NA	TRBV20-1	CSASLSGGTEAFF	TGCAGTGCTAGCCTCTCCGGGGGCACTGAAGCTTTCTTT
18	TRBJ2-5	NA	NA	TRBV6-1	CASTQGTDLRVSEETQYF	TGTGCCAGCACCCAAGGGACTGACTTGAGGGTTTCGGAAGAGACCCAGTACTTC